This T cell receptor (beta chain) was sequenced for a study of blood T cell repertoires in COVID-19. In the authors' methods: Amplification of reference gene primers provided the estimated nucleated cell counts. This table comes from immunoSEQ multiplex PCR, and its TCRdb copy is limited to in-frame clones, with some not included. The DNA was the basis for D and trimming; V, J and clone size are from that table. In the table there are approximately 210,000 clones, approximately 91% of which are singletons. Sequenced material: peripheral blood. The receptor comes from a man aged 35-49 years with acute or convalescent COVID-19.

The CDR3 DNA sequence: TGTGCCAGCAGCCTGGGGACAGGGGACTATGGCTACACCTTC. It encodes CASSLGTGDYGYTF. This chain links TRBV13 with TRBJ1-2, with 10 bases that match TRBD1. V lost 5 bases, J lost 3 bases, and 3 bases stayed unmatched. The V gene's germline CDR1 is PRHDT and CDR2 FYEKMQ (reference sequence). The CDR3 runs 14 residues.